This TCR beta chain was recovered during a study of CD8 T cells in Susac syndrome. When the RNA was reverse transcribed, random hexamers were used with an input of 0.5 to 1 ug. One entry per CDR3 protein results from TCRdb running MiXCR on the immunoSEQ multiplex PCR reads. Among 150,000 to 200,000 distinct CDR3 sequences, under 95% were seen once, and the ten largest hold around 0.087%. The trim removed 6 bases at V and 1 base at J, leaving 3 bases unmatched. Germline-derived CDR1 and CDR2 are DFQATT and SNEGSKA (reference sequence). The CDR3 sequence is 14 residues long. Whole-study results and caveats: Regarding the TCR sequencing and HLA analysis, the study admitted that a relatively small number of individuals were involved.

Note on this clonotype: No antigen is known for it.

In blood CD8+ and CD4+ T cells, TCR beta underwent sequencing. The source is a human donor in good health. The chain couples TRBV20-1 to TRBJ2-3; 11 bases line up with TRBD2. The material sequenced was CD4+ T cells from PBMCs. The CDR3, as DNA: TGCAGTGCCCTGACTAGCGGGGGCACAGATACGCAGTATTTT. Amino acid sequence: CSALTSGGTDTQYF.